A few counts support the clone carrying this T cell receptor (beta chain). What it recognizes is unknown. These data originate in a study of OX40 agonist ivuxolimab in advanced cancers. As for the study in general: Checkpoint inhibitors had been given previously to about 38% of patients.

Generated by immunoSEQ multiplex PCR, the TCRdb table keeps only in-frame clones and is missing some. The table includes approximately 110,000 clones, 92% detected once. The germline CDR1 and CDR2 sequences are MDHEN and SYDVKM. The CDR3 runs 14 residues. With 2 bases removed from V and 1 base from J, the gap between germline ends came to 9 bases. Study observations and caveats: The specificity for antigen of the expanded peripheral T cells was not determined.

The J gene is TRBJ2-7, the V gene TRBV28; tentative D call: TRBD2 (6 bases). The material sequenced was CD4+ or CD8+ T cells sorted from blood, taken in a trial of the OX40 agonist ivuxolimab. The clonotype originates from an adult with an advanced solid tumor such as melanoma, head and neck, liver or kidney cancer. CDR3 region: CASSLGTPSYEQYF. The CDR3 DNA sequence: TGTGCCAGCAGTTTAGGGACTCCATCCTACGAGCAGTACTTC.